The 5 T cell receptor beta chains below were found in one sample sequenced in a study of cytomegalovirus exposure and HLA in healthy donors. With 60 Vbeta and 13 Jbeta primers, the PCR was carried out. Profiled with immunoSEQ multiplex PCR; TCRdb holds only in-frame clones, not every one. The sample holds 150,000 to 200,000 clones; around four fifths are singletons and the top ten take approximately 2%. Source material: PBMCs. Receptors originate from a woman younger than 45 in good health and CMV-seronegative.

On this clone itself: The sample holds other DNA sequences that translate to the same CDR3. The V gene is TRBV7-8, the J gene TRBJ2-5; 7 bases fit TRBD1. Losses at the gene ends were 3 bases for V and 1 base for J; bases not matched to a gene: 2. Germline values: CDR1 SGHVS, CDR2 FQNEAQ. The CDR3 length is 14 residues. CDR3 region: CASSLGTVQETQYF. The CDR3 coding sequence is TGTGCCAGCAGCTTGGGGACAGTCCAAGAGACCCAGTACTTC.

The CDR3 sequence is CASSPAQVQLTF. DNA of the CDR3: TGTGCCAGCTCACCGGCCCAGGTACAGCTCACCTTC. The chain combines TRBV18 with TRBJ1-2; D unresolved. Germline V gene data show CDR1 as KGHSH and CDR2 as LQKENI. V was trimmed by 3 bases and J by 13 bases, leaving 15 bases between them. This CDR3 comprises 12 residues.

The gene calls are TRBV14 and TRBJ1-1, with 9 bases that match TRBD1. After removal of 4 bases from V and 4 bases from J, the junction contained 7 bases not matched to a gene. From germline, CDR1 is SGHDN and CDR2 FVKESK. CDR3 length: 15 residues. CDR3 in DNA: TGTGCCAGCAGCCCCCGGACAGGGGCGCGCACTGAAGCTTTCTTT. Its translation: CASSPRTGARTEAFF.

A word on this clone: Different DNA sequences within this sample yield the same CDR3. The chain combines TRBV5-6 with TRBJ2-5, with D tentatively TRBD1 (6 bases). Germline CDR1 SGHDT, CDR2 YYEEEE. V lost 4 bases, J lost 6 bases, and 19 bases lay in between. CDR3 length: 15 amino acids. The CDR3 coding sequence is TGTGCCAGCAGCCTGGGGCAGGGGTCCATAAAGACCCAGTACTTC. It is translated as CASSLGQGSIKTQYF.

The gene calls are TRBV5-1 and TRBJ2-5; no clear D. CDR3 length: 12 residues. V gave up 0 bases and J gave up 5 bases, with 5 bases separating them. CDR1 is SGHRS, CDR2 YFSETQ, per germline. The CDR3 protein is CASSLESETQYF. The DNA of the CDR3 is TGCGCCAGCAGCTTGGAATCGGAGACCCAGTACTTC.